These 11 T cell receptor beta chains were all obtained from the same sample, sequenced in a study of T cell responses to AZD1222 COVID-19 vaccine. Repertoires were generated with immunoSEQ multiplex PCR, while TCRdb's copy carries only in-frame clones and drops some. The repertoire has roughly 120,000 clones, more than 70% of them found once; the top ten carry less than 4%. The sequencing here drew on peripheral blood, taken 28 days after the second AZD1222 dose. The receptor source for this set is an adult who received the AZD1222 COVID-19 vaccine.

This clone appeared a single time. The chain uses TRBV5-1 and TRBJ2-1; no firm D call. Per the germline V gene, CDR1 is SGHRS and CDR2 is YFSETQ. This CDR3 is 14 amino acids long. Deletions cut 1 base from V and 6 bases from J, with 11 bases between. This CDR3 reads CASSLFDLGNEQFF. In DNA, the CDR3 is TGCGCCAGCAGCTTGTTTGATCTGGGCAATGAGCAGTTCTTC.

This rearrangement joins TRBV19 to TRBJ2-3; D may be TRBD2 (5 bases). Trimming cost V 1 base and J 0 bases, with 17 bases left between them. The CDR3 runs to 18 residues. Per the germline V gene, CDR1 is LNHDA and CDR2 is SQIVND (reference sequence). CDR3 in DNA: TGTGCCAGTAGTATAGTTCGGGGTAGCAGTTCTAGCACAGATACGCAGTATTTT. Translated, it gives CASSIVRGSSSSTDTQYF.

The chain uses TRBV30 and TRBJ1-6, with D hard to call. The CDR3 has 16 residues. Germline V gives CDR1 GTSNPN, CDR2 SVGIG (reference sequence). Trimming stripped 2 bases from V and 1 base from J, with 12 bases between. The CDR3 spells CAWSPLGRSYNSPLHF. The CDR3 region has the DNA TGTGCCTGGAGTCCCCTCGGGAGGTCCTATAATTCACCCCTCCACTTT. Looking up the rest from reference TRBV30 and TRBJ1-6 gives the full variable domain: SQTIHQWPATLVQPVGSPLSLECTVEGTSNPNLYWYRQAAGRGLQLLFYSVGIGQISSEVPQNLSASRPQDRQFILSSKKLLLSDSGFYLCAWSPLGRSYNSPLHFGNGTRLTVT.

The chain links TRBV5-1 to TRBJ2-2; no definite D call. V shed 6 bases and J shed 4 bases, with 10 bases lying between them. The length of the CDR3 is 13 residues. Germline CDR1 and CDR2: SGHRS and YFSETQ. CDR3 in DNA: TGCGCCAGCATGTACCCTGGCACCGGGGAGCTGTTTTTT. Translating it yields CASMYPGTGELFF.

The chain recombines TRBV2 with TRBJ1-1; perhaps TRBD1 as D (5 bases). V gave up 6 bases and J gave up 0 bases, with 14 bases separating them. Germline V gene sequence: CDR1 SNHLY, CDR2 FYNNEI. CDR3 length: 15 residues. CDR3 region: CASRSDGGVNTEAFF. In nucleotides, the CDR3 is TGTGCCAGCAGGAGTGACGGGGGAGTGAACACTGAAGCTTTCTTT.

This clone was seen once. The V call is TRBV9, the J call TRBJ2-1; D tentatively fits TRBD1 or TRBD2 (5 bases each). The CDR3 runs 16 residues. CDR1 is SGDLS and CDR2 is YYNGEE in the germline V gene. V shed 0 bases and J shed 7 bases, with 17 bases lying between them. CDR3 region: CASSVGGTPLGNEQFF. DNA of the CDR3: TGTGCCAGCAGCGTAGGAGGGACGCCCTTGGGAAATGAGCAGTTCTTC.

This clone was detected once. The CDR3 loop reads CSASPNEQFF. The CDR3 nucleotides are TGCAGTGCTAGCCCCAATGAGCAGTTCTTC. V gene TRBV20-1 combines with J gene TRBJ2-1; no definite D call. Germline V CDR1 and CDR2: DFQATT, SNEGSKA (reference sequence). The CDR3 extends over 10 amino acids. Trimming left V 3 bases short and J 6 bases short, with 3 bases between.

The chain employs TRBV19 and TRBJ2-7, with D possibly TRBD2 on 6 matching bases. Germline loops: CDR1 LNHDA, CDR2 SQIVND (reference sequence). The CDR3 runs 13 residues. The ends were cut back, 0 bases at V and 3 bases at J, with 6 bases in the middle. The chain's CDR3 is CASSIEGGYEQYF. In DNA form, the CDR3 reads TGTGCCAGTAGTATAGAGGGGGGCTACGAGCAGTACTTC.

V gene TRBV6-6 combines with J gene TRBJ2-7, with a possible D match to TRBD1 (6 bases). CDR1 is MNHNY and CDR2 is SVGAGI in the germline V gene (reference sequence). This CDR3 region has 14 residues. V was pared by 7 bases and J by 0 bases, with 13 bases between. As DNA, the CDR3 is TGTGCCAGCAACATCAGGGGTAGCTCCTACGAGCAGTACTTC. This codes for CASNIRGSSYEQYF.

J is TRBJ1-4 and V is TRBV5-8; 7 bases are a match to TRBD1. This CDR3 is built from 15 residues. V dropped 4 bases and J dropped 0; count of bases not matched to a gene: 3. Germline V gene sequence: CDR1 SGHTS, CDR2 YDEGEE. CDR3 nucleotide sequence: TGTGCCAGCAGCCCAGGGACAGCAACTAATGAAAAACTGTTTTTT. It encodes CASSPGTATNEKLFF. Full variable domain (remainder filled in from reference TRBV5-8 and TRBJ1-4): EAGVTQSPTHLIKTRGQQATLRCSPISGHTSVYWYQQALGLGLQFLLWYDEGEERNRGNFPPRFSGRQFPNYSSELNVNALELEDSALYLCASSPGTATNEKLFFGSGTQLSVL.

The V gene is TRBV4-1, the J gene TRBJ1-4, with 7 bases that match TRBD1. Looked up from germline, CDR1 is MGHRA and CDR2 is YSYEKL. The CDR3 spans 15 residues. After removal of 4 bases from V and 3 bases from J, the junction contained 5 bases not matched to a gene. CDR3 in amino acids: CASSRVGGPNEKLFF. CDR3 coding DNA: TGCGCCAGCAGCCGTGTAGGGGGCCCTAATGAAAAACTGTTTTTT.